These T cell receptor beta chains were read from a single sample in a study of tumor and adjacent non-tumor tissue in lung cancer. TCRdb reprocessed the multiplex PCR reads with MiXCR, giving one entry per CDR3 protein. There are fewer than 130,000 distinct CDR3 sequences in the sample; nearly 85% occur only once, and approximately 24% lies in the top ten. The sequenced sample consisted of lung tumor tissue. The receptors derive from a man aged 65-85 years with non-small cell lung cancer. The CDR3 runs from the conserved cysteine through the conserved F or W. D genes are given only for firm matches. Clone sizes are given selectively: once, few, many, or a class where the clone is expanded.

CDR3 protein	CDR3 DNA	D gene	J gene	clone size	V gene
CANSLLGTRLYDYTF	TGTGCCAACAGCTTATTGGGGACAAGGCTTTATGACTACACCTTC	.	TRBJ1-2	.	TRBV11-3
CASSPGSISGNTIYF	TGTGCCAGCAGCCCAGGGTCTATCTCTGGAAACACCATATATTTT	.	TRBJ1-3	.	TRBV7-2
CASSYAKGDEHYF	TGTGCCAGCAGTTACGCCAAGGGAGACGAGCACTACTTC	.	TRBJ2-7	.	TRBV6-6
CASSSTMGDERYF	TGTGCTAGCAGCTCAACCATGGGGGACGAGCGGTACTTC	.	TRBJ2-7	.	TRBV13
CASCLWSGTNEKLFF	TGTGCCAGCTGCTTATGGTCAGGTACTAATGAAAAACTGTTTTTT	.	TRBJ1-4	.	TRBV28
CASIQDFYEQYF	TGTGCCAGCATCCAGGACTTCTACGAGCAGTACTTC	.	TRBJ2-7	.	TRBV4-1
CVSSFTGTGTYEQFF	TGTGTCAGCAGTTTTACCGGGACAGGGACATATGAGCAGTTCTTC	TRBD1	TRBJ2-1	once	TRBV6-5
CASSGGRETQYF	TGTGCCAGCAGCGGGGGACGAGAGACCCAGTACTTC	.	TRBJ2-5	.	TRBV6-2/TRBV6-3
CTSSTSGTSDEKLFF	TGTACCAGCAGCACAAGTGGGACAAGTGATGAAAAACTGTTTTTT	.	TRBJ1-4	.	TRBV11-2
CASSHRGLTEAFF	TGTGCCAGCAGCCATAGGGGGCTCACTGAAGCTTTCTTT	TRBD1	TRBJ1-1	.	TRBV5-6
CTSSYEGGTEAFF	TGTACCAGCAGCTACGAGGGTGGCACTGAAGCTTTCTTT	.	TRBJ1-1	few	TRBV11-2
CASSQIHGGHIGNTIYF	TGCGCCAGTAGCCAAATCCACGGGGGGCACATTGGAAACACCATATATTTT	.	TRBJ1-3	few	TRBV4-1
CASRPRDYDYTF	TGTGCCAGCAGACCCAGGGACTATGACTACACCTTC	.	TRBJ1-2	.	TRBV6-1
CASSQRTGGLAVYNEQFF	TGTGCCAGCAGCCAAAGGACAGGGGGACTAGCGGTCTACAATGAGCAGTTCTTC	.	TRBJ2-1	many	TRBV4-2
CASSLDSWSRELFF	TGTGCCAGCAGCCTGGACAGTTGGTCCAGGGAGCTGTTTTTT	.	TRBJ2-2	.	TRBV11-2
CTSSSKGRAIGNEQFF	TGTACCAGCAGTTCGAAGGGGAGGGCCATTGGGAATGAGCAGTTCTTC	TRBD2	TRBJ2-1	.	TRBV28
CAGSTPDRGTDTQYF	TGTGCCGGCAGCACCCCGGACAGGGGCACAGATACGCAGTATTTT	TRBD1	TRBJ2-3	.	TRBV6-5
CARSPQKGQPQYF	TGCGCCAGAAGCCCGCAGAAAGGGCAGCCCCAGTATTTT	.	TRBJ2-3	.	TRBV4-3
CTSSVGLLNIEAFF	TGTACCAGCTCTGTCGGATTATTGAACATTGAAGCTTTCTTT	.	TRBJ1-1	.	TRBV6-6
CSSSRTEGVEQYF	TGTTCCAGCAGTCGAACAGAGGGCGTAGAGCAATACTTC	.	TRBJ2-7	.	TRBV12-3/TRBV12-4
CASRTGTGLVTEVLF	TGTGCCAGCAGAACCGGGACAGGGTTGGTCACTGAAGTTTTATTT	TRBD1	TRBJ1-1	.	TRBV6-5
CASSYPTWANSYTF	TGTGCCAGCAGTTACCCCACATGGGCTAATAGCTACACCTTC	.	TRBJ1-2	.	TRBV6-2/TRBV6-3
CAISPGQLNYGYTF	TGTGCCATCAGCCCAGGACAGCTTAACTATGGCTACACCTTC	.	TRBJ1-2	.	TRBV10-3
CNAPTDSTIRGIQYF	TGCAATGCTCCGACGGACAGCACCATCCGGGGCATTCAGTACTTC	.	TRBJ2-4	.	TRBV20-1
CANSYSGLAGPPGSEQCF	TGTGCCAACAGTTACTCTGGGCTAGCGGGACCCCCAGGGTCCGAGCAGTGCTTC	TRBD2	TRBJ2-7	.	TRBV6-5
CAGKTDRGGSNQPRHF	TGCGCCGGGAAAACCGACAGGGGTGGTAGCAATCAGCCCAGGCATTTT	TRBD1	TRBJ1-5	.	TRBV10-2